The entry below describes one TCR beta chain. Its antigen is currently unknown. This sample stems from a study of cytomegalovirus exposure and HLA in healthy donors. Study results and limitations: In vitro data verified three CMV-associated chains as specific for CMV antigens. The study flagged around 150 TCR beta chains as cytomegalovirus-associated.

Measured with immunoSEQ multiplex PCR; TCRdb has only the in-frame clones, and not every one. The repertoire holds about 130,000 clones, with just under 95% as singletons. Deletions cut 0 bases from V and 2 bases from J, with 14 bases between. The V gene's germline CDR1 is GTSNPN and CDR2 SVGIG (reference sequence). The CDR3 spans 15 residues. V usage is TRBV30 and J usage is TRBJ2-7; D may be TRBD1 (5 bases). Sequencing input: PBMCs. The sequence was obtained from a young woman in good health and CMV-seronegative. The CDR3 DNA reads as TGTGCCTGGAGTGTACCGGGTGGGGCAACCTACGAGCAGTACTTC. Amino acids: CAWSVPGGATYEQYF.